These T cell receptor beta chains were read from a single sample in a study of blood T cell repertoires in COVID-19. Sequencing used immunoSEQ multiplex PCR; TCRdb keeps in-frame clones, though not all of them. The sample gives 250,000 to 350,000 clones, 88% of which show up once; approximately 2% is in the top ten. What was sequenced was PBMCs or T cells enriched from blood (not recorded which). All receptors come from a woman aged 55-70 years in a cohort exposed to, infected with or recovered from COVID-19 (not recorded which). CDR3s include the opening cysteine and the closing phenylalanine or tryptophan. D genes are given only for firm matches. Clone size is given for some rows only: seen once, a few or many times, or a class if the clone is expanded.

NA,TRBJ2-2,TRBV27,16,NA,CASSKTGSSNTGELFF,TGTGCCAGCAGCAAAACGGGAAGTTCTAACACCGGGGAGCTGTTTTTT
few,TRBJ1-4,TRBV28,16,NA,CASSSPSGTRDEKLFF,TGTGCCAGCAGTTCCCCATCCGGGACTAGAGATGAAAAACTGTTTTTT
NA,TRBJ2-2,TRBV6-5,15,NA,CASTLQGADTGELFF,TGTGCCAGCACGTTACAGGGTGCGGACACCGGGGAGCTGTTTTTT
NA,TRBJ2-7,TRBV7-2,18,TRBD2,CASSLRGKGTSASYEQYF,TGTGCCAGCAGCTTAAGGGGCAAGGGGACTAGCGCCTCCTACGAGCAGTACTTC
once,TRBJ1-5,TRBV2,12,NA,CASSYTGGPQHF,TGTGCCAGCAGTTATACCGGGGGACCCCAGCATTTT
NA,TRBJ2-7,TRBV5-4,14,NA,CASSERPGLGEQYF,TGTGCCAGCAGCGAACGCCCGGGACTTGGCGAGCAGTACTTC
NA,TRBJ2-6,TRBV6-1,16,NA,CASSAPYRAGANVLTF,TGTGCCAGCAGTGCCCCTTACAGGGCCGGGGCCAACGTCCTGACTTTC
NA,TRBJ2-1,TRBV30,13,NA,CAWRGSSYNEQFF,TGTGCCTGGCGGGGTAGCTCCTACAATGAGCAGTTCTTC
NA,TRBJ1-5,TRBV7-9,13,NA,CASSLERGQPQHF,TGTGCCAGCAGCTTAGAAAGAGGTCAGCCCCAGCATTTT
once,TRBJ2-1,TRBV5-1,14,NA,CASSLMTGDNEQFF,TGCGCCAGCAGCCTAATGACCGGAGACAATGAGCAGTTCTTC
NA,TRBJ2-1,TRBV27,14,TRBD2,CASSLGLAEDEQFF,TGTGCCAGCAGCCTGGGACTAGCTGAAGACGAGCAGTTCTTC
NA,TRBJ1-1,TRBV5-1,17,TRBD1,CASSLDPDRARDTEAFF,TGCGCCAGCAGCTTAGACCCTGACAGGGCGCGAGACACTGAAGCTTTCTTT
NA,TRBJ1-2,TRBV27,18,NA,CASSFSRMGGAINYGYTF,TGTGCCAGCAGTTTCTCAAGGATGGGGGGTGCGATCAACTATGGCTACACCTTC
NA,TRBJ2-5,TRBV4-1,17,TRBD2,CASSREHLAGPQETQYF,TGCGCCAGCAGCCGGGAGCATCTAGCGGGACCTCAAGAGACCCAGTACTTC
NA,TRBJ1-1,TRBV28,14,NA,CASSLNPGNTEAFF,TGTGCCAGCAGCCTCAACCCGGGGAACACTGAAGCTTTCTTT
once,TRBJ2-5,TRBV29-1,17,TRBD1,CSAQSPGQGLVRETQYF,TGCAGCGCGCAATCACCGGGACAGGGGTTAGTCAGGGAGACCCAGTACTTC
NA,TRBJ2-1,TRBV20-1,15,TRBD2,CSASSGGGSYNEQFF,TGCAGTGCTAGTTCAGGCGGGGGATCCTACAATGAGCAGTTCTTC
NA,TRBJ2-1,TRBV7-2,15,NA,CASSLDSSSYNEQFF,TGTGCCAGCAGCTTGGACAGTTCTTCTTACAATGAGCAGTTCTTC
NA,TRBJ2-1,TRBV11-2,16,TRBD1,CASSLLRGTGTSEQFF,TGTGCCAGCAGCTTATTGAGAGGGACAGGGACGAGTGAGCAGTTCTTC
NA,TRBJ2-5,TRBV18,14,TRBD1,CASSPGTGQETQYF,TGTGCCAGCTCACCTGGGACAGGTCAAGAGACCCAGTACTTC
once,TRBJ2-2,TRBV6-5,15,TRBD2,CASSRGRSNTGELFF,TGTGCCAGCAGCCGCGGGAGGTCGAACACCGGGGAGCTGTTTTTT
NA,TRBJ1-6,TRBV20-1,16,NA,CSASLPGAFYNSPLHF,TGCAGTGCCAGTCTCCCAGGTGCCTTCTATAATTCACCCCTCCACTTT
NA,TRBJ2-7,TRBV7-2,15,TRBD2,CASSLDTSGSYEQYF,TGTGCCAGCAGCTTGGATACTAGCGGCTCCTACGAGCAGTACTTC
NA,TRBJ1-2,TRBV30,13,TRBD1,CAWSVQGGNGYTF,TGTGCCTGGAGTGTACAGGGGGGGAATGGCTACACCTTC
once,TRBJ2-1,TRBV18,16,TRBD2,CASSPSLAGDSNEQFF,TGTGCCAGCTCACCGAGTCTGGCGGGAGATTCAAATGAGCAGTTCTTC
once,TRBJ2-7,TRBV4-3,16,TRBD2,CASSQVDGRESYEQYF,TGCGCCAGCAGCCAAGTAGACGGGAGGGAATCTTACGAGCAGTACTTC
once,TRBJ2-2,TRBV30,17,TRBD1,CAWDRDRESRGFGELFF,TGTGCCTGGGACCGGGACAGGGAATCGCGGGGATTCGGGGAGCTGTTTTTT
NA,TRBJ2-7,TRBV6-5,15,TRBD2,CASSGTSGSSYEQYF,TGTGCCAGCTCAGGCACTAGCGGGAGTTCCTACGAGCAGTACTTC
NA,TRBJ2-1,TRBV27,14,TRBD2,CASSSLAGGGWQFF,TGTGCCAGCAGTAGCCTAGCGGGTGGGGGATGGCAGTTCTTC
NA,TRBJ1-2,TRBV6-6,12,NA,CASSLGNYGYTF,TGTGCCAGCTCCCTCGGTAACTATGGCTACACCTTC
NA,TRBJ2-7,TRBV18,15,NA,CASSPPSTRSGEQYF,TGTGCCAGCTCACCACCGTCCACGCGGTCGGGGGAGCAGTACTTC
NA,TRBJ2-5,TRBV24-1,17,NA,CATSDLYGQGGRETQYF,TGTGCCACCAGTGATTTATATGGGCAGGGAGGTAGAGAGACCCAGTACTTC
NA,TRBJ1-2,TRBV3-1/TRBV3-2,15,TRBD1,CASSQGDRANYGYTF,TGTGCCAGCAGCCAGGGTGACAGGGCCAACTATGGCTACACCTTC
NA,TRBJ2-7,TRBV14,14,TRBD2,CASGETSGRYEQYF,TGTGCCAGCGGGGAAACTAGCGGGAGATACGAGCAGTACTTC
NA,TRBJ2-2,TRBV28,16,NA,CASNPSIGQNTGELFF,TGTGCCAGCAACCCCTCGATTGGACAGAACACCGGGGAGCTGTTTTTT
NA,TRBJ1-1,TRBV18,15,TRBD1,CASSPDRGANTEAFF,TGTGCCAGCTCCCCCGACAGGGGGGCGAACACTGAAGCTTTCTTT
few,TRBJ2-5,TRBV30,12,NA,CAWSVAGETQYF,TGTGCCTGGAGTGTAGCGGGAGAGACCCAGTACTTC
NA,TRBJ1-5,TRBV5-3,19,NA,CARSNRNGRSAAINQPQHF,TGTGCCAGAAGCAACCGGAATGGGAGGTCGGCAGCCATCAATCAGCCCCAGCATTTT
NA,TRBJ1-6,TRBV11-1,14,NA,CASSLPGRSSPLHF,TGTGCCAGCAGCTTACCCGGGAGATCTTCACCCCTCCACTTT
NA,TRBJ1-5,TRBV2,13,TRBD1,CASSGQGNQPQHF,TGTGCCAGCAGTGGACAGGGGAATCAGCCCCAGCATTTT
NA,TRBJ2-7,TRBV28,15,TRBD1,CASSSPGTGAYEQYF,TGTGCCAGCAGTTCTCCCGGGACAGGGGCCTACGAGCAGTACTTC
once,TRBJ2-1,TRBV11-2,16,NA,CASSFKGQGNYNEQFF,TGTGCCAGCAGCTTTAAAGGGCAGGGGAACTACAATGAGCAGTTCTTC
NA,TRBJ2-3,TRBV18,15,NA,CASSPVGLYTDTQYF,TGTGCCAGCTCACCAGTAGGACTATACACAGATACGCAGTATTTT
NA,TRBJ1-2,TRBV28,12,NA,CASSPRVWGYTF,TGTGCCAGCAGTCCCAGGGTGTGGGGCTACACCTTC
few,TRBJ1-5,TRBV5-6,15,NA,CASSPAPGAKQPQHF,TGTGCCAGCAGCCCCGCCCCAGGGGCGAAGCAGCCCCAGCATTTT
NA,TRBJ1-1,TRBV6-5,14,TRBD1,CASSLGQGATEAFF,TGTGCCAGCAGTCTAGGACAGGGGGCAACTGAAGCTTTCTTT
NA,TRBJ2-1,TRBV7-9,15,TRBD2,CASSFPTGGYNEQFF,TGTGCCAGCAGCTTCCCGACGGGAGGCTACAATGAGCAGTTCTTC
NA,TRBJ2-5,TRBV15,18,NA,CATSRVGASRGVQETQYF,TGTGCCACCAGCAGAGTGGGTGCCTCGCGGGGAGTTCAAGAGACCCAGTACTTC
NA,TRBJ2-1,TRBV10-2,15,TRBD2,CASSEAGERGNEQFF,TGCGCCAGCAGCGAGGCGGGAGAAAGGGGCAATGAGCAGTTCTTC
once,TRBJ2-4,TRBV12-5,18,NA,CASGLPQGTELAKNIQYF,TGTGCTAGTGGTTTGCCCCAGGGGACGGAGTTAGCCAAAAACATTCAGTACTTC
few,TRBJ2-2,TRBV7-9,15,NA,CASSSGAINTGELFF,TGTGCCAGCAGCTCAGGTGCAATAAACACCGGGGAGCTGTTTTTT
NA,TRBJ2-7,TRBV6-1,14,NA,CASSEVYRFYEQYF,TGTGCCAGCAGTGAAGTCTATAGATTTTACGAGCAGTACTTC
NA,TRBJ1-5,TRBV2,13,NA,CASKQGLSQPQHF,TGTGCCAGCAAGCAGGGTTTGAGTCAGCCCCAGCATTTT
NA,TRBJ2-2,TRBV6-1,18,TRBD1,CASSELGQGARGTGELFF,TGTGCCAGCAGCGAACTGGGACAGGGGGCTCGGGGCACCGGGGAGCTGTTTTTT
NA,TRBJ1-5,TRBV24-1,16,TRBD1,CATSDTGQGSNQPQHF,TGTGCCACCAGTGACACCGGACAGGGGAGTAATCAGCCCCAGCATTTT
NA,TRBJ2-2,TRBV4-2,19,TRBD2,CASSQDSWSGEGRAGELFF,TGTGCCAGCAGCCAAGATAGCTGGAGCGGGGAGGGGCGAGCCGGGGAGCTGTTTTTT
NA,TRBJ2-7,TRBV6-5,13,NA,CASSYNGGNEQYF,TGTGCCAGCAGTTACAATGGGGGGAACGAGCAGTACTTC
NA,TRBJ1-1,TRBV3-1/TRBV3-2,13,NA,CASSQSENTEAFF,TGTGCCAGCAGCCAATCAGAGAACACTGAAGCTTTCTTT
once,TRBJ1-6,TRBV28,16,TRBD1,CASNLGDRVYNSPLHF,TGTGCCAGCAACCTTGGGGACAGGGTCTATAATTCACCCCTCCACTTT